This entry lists 18 T cell receptor beta chains sequenced from one sample in a study of cytomegalovirus exposure and HLA in healthy donors (dated by TCRdb to between 2016 and 2019). The library was prepared using the immunoSEQ multiplex PCR assay. For the multiplex PCR, a mixture combining 60 forward primers for TCR Vbeta segments and 13 reverse primers for TCR Jbeta segments was used. This is the immuneACCESS table as TCRdb keeps it, with only in-frame sequences that have V and J called. A part of the clones is gone; compared with another copy, unresolved V genes explain less than half, and the rest is unexplained. Present in this sample are 100,000 to 130,000 clones, over 80% of which were seen just once. The biggest ten clones account for roughly 2.6% of the sample. The sequencing input was PBMCs. The receptors were sampled from a man aged 25 to 40 in good health and CMV-seropositive.

The J gene is TRBJ2-7, the V gene TRBV18, with a possible D match to TRBD2 (6 bases). This CDR3 is built from 14 residues. Germline V gene data show CDR1 as KGHSH and CDR2 as LQKENI. Trimming stripped 3 bases from V and 3 bases from J, with 12 bases between. Written as DNA, the CDR3 is TGTGCCAGCTCACCCCCTAGCGCGGGCTACGAGCAGTACTTC. Its translation: CASSPPSAGYEQYF. Full variable domain (rest looked up from reference TRBV18 and TRBJ2-7): NAGVMQNPRHLVRRRGQEARLRCSPMKGHSHVYWYRQLPEEGLKFMVYLQKENIIDESGMPKERFSAEFPKEGPSILRIQQVVRGDSAAYFCASSPPSAGYEQYFGPGTRLTVT.

This chain links TRBV6-5 with TRBJ2-5, with 12 nucleotides matching TRBD2. This CDR3 spans 16 amino acids. CDR1 is MNHEY, CDR2 SVGAGI, per germline. With V trimmed by 2 bases and J by 7 bases, 8 bases remained unmatched. As DNA, the CDR3 is TGTGCCAGCAGTTACAGCCTAGCGGGGGGGCTGGGGACCCAGTACTTC. Residues: CASSYSLAGGLGTQYF.

The rearrangement uses TRBV5-5 and TRBJ1-5; perhaps TRBD1 as D (5 bases). Trimming took 6 bases from V and 7 from J, leaving 23 bases between them. The CDR3 is 16 amino acids. Germline CDR1 reads SGHKS; CDR2 reads YYEKEE (reference sequence). The CDR3 DNA is TGTGCCAGCACCGCCGGGGACTCTTATATACAACAGCCCCAGCATTTT. Translation: CASTAGDSYIQQPQHF.

V usage is TRBV6-6 and J usage is TRBJ2-1, with 12 bases lining up with TRBD2. The CDR3 consists of 13 residues. Germline V gives CDR1 MNHNY, CDR2 SVGAGI (reference sequence). The ends lost 4 bases at V and 15 bases at J; junction bases unmatched: 7. This CDR3 is CASSSSGGAGLFF. The CDR3 coding sequence is TGTGCCAGCAGTTCTAGCGGGGGGGCAGGTTTGTTCTTC.

This clone has just one count. V gene TRBV6-5 combines with J gene TRBJ2-7, with D tentatively TRBD1 (5 bases). This CDR3 is 15 amino acids long. The germline V gene has CDR1 MNHEY and CDR2 SVGAGI. Trimming left V 0 bases short and J 2 bases short, with 11 bases between. For the CDR3, the DNA is TGTGCCAGCAGTTACTCTTCTGGGGCCCCCTACGAGCAGTACTTC. Translation: CASSYSSGAPYEQYF.

The rearrangement uses TRBV7-9 and TRBJ2-6, with 9 bases matching TRBD1. V dropped 6 bases and J dropped 4; count of bases not matched to a gene: 7. Germline V CDR1 and CDR2: SEHNR, FQNEAQ (reference sequence). The CDR3 totals 16 residues. The CDR3 region is CASRGQGLNGANVLTF. The CDR3, as DNA: TGTGCCAGCAGGGGACAGGGATTGAACGGGGCCAACGTCCTGACTTTC.

J is TRBJ2-5 and V is TRBV7-9; D gene ambiguous. Germline V gene data show CDR1 as SEHNR and CDR2 as FQNEAQ (reference sequence). V shed 1 base and J shed 4 bases, with 7 bases lying between them. The CDR3 is made up of 13 amino acids. The CDR3 is CASSLGHLETQYF. CDR3 DNA: TGTGCCAGCAGCTTAGGACATCTAGAGACCCAGTACTTC. Variable domain in full (rest from reference TRBV7-9 and TRBJ2-5): DTGVSQNPRHKITKRGQNVTFRCDPISEHNRLYWYRQTLGQGPEFLTYFQNEAQLEKSRLLSDRFSAERPKGSFSTLEIQRTEQGDSAMYLCASSLGHLETQYFGPGTRLLVL.

The chain has TRBV19 and TRBJ1-1; possible D gene TRBD1, 6 bases. CDR3 size: 16 residues. CDR1 LNHDA and CDR2 SQIVND come from the germline V gene (reference sequence). Trimming cost V 5 bases and J 0 bases, with 16 bases left between them. The CDR3 sequence: CASSLYPQGMNTEAFF. In nucleotides, the CDR3 is TGTGCCAGTAGTCTTTACCCACAGGGCATGAACACTGAAGCTTTCTTT.

The V gene is TRBV9, the J gene TRBJ2-7; 8 nucleotides match TRBD2. The junction had 5 bases not matched to a gene; V was cut back by 2 bases and J by 1 base. The CDR3 totals 15 residues. Germline values: CDR1 SGDLS, CDR2 YYNGEE. The CDR3 bases are TGTGCCAGCAGCGTTTATAGCGGGGTTTCCTACGAGCAGTACTTC. The encoded protein is CASSVYSGVSYEQYF. The whole variable domain, remainder taken from reference TRBV9 and TRBJ2-7, is DSGVTQTPKHLITATGQRVTLRCSPRSGDLSVYWYQQSLDQGLQFLIQYYNGEERAKGNILERFSAQQFPDLHSELNLSSLELGDSALYFCASSVYSGVSYEQYFGPGTRLTVT.

This clone was recorded a few times. The chain is built from TRBV15 and TRBJ2-7; perhaps TRBD1 as D (7 bases). Between the trimmed V and J ends, which lost 3 bases and 5 bases, there was a span of 14 bases. The germline CDR1 and CDR2 sequences are LNHNV and YYDKDF (reference sequence). The CDR3 contains 14 residues. CDR3 sequence reads: CATSRTGRMDEQYF. DNA of the CDR3: TGTGCCACCAGCAGGACAGGGAGGATGGACGAGCAGTACTTC. Using reference TRBV15 and TRBJ2-7 for the parts outside the CDR3, the full variable domain is DAMVIQNPRYQVTQFGKPVTLSCSQTLNHNVMYWYQQKSSQAPKLLFHYYDKDFNNEADTPDNFQSRRPNTSFCFLDIRSPGLGDTAMYLCATSRTGRMDEQYFGPGTRLTVT.

This clone was counted only a few times. The chain recombines TRBV7-2 with TRBJ2-1; the D gene is possibly TRBD1 (6 bases). Germline CDR1 reads SGHTA; CDR2 reads FQGNSA. Trimming pared 3 bases from V and 6 bases from J, leaving 12 bases between. The CDR3 runs 14 residues. The chain's CDR3 is CASSFVQGTNEQFF. In nucleotides, the CDR3 is TGTGCCAGCAGCTTTGTCCAGGGGACCAATGAGCAGTTCTTC.

The chain combines TRBV27 with TRBJ2-7, with unresolved D. With 3 bases removed from V and 1 base from J, the gap between germline ends came to 7 bases. Per germline, CDR1 MNHEY and CDR2 SMNVEV (reference sequence). This CDR3 has 13 residues. The CDR3: CASSLTGSYEQYF. Written as DNA, the CDR3 is TGTGCCAGCAGTTTGACCGGGTCCTACGAGCAGTACTTC.

This chain joins TRBV5-6 and TRBJ1-6, with D hard to call. Trimming pared 4 bases from V and 3 bases from J, leaving 11 bases between. CDR1 is SGHDT, CDR2 YYEEEE, per germline. The CDR3 is 15 amino acids. In nucleotides, the CDR3 is TGTGCCAGCAGCCCGCGGCGCCGCTATAATTCACCCCTCCACTTT. Protein: CASSPRRRYNSPLHF.

This rearrangement joins TRBV5-1 to TRBJ2-7; 7 bases map to TRBD2. The V gene's germline CDR1 is SGHRS and CDR2 YFSETQ. This CDR3 comprises 14 residues. V shed 4 bases and J 1 base; nucleotides not matched to a gene: 5. CDR3 DNA: TGCGCCAGCAGCCCAGTCGGGGGGTCCTACGAGCAGTACTTC. Translating gives CASSPVGGSYEQYF.

The chain carries TRBV9 and TRBJ1-1; 9 positions match TRBD1. Germline values: CDR1 SGDLS, CDR2 YYNGEE. V lost 2 bases and J lost 1; bases outside the gene matches: 3. This CDR3 spans 15 amino acids. The CDR3 DNA is TGTGCCAGCAGCGTGGGACAGGGCGGGAACACTGAAGCTTTCTTT. This translates into CASSVGQGGNTEAFF.

About this clone: Other DNA sequences in the same sample also yield this CDR3. V and J are TRBV7-9 and TRBJ2-5, with a possible D match to TRBD2 (6 bases). The CDR3 contains 13 residues. Trimming left V 5 bases short and J 2 bases short, with 9 bases between. Germline values: CDR1 SEHNR, CDR2 FQNEAQ (reference sequence). The CDR3 loop reads CASSRGVQETQYF. The CDR3 DNA sequence: TGTGCCAGCAGCCGCGGGGTACAAGAGACCCAGTACTTC. Looking up the rest from reference TRBV7-9 and TRBJ2-5 gives the full variable domain: DTGVSQNPRHKITKRGQNVTFRCDPISEHNRLYWYRQTLGQGPEFLTYFQNEAQLEKSRLLSDRFSAERPKGSFSTLEIQRTEQGDSAMYLCASSRGVQETQYFGPGTRLLVL.

The chain uses TRBV6-5 and TRBJ1-1; 7 bases align to TRBD1. The V gene end was trimmed by 6 bases and the J gene end by 7 bases; junction bases not matched to a gene: 11. Per germline, CDR1 MNHEY and CDR2 SVGAGI. This CDR3 is built from 14 residues. The CDR3: CASSHNDRASEAFF. CDR3 bases: TGTGCCAGCAGCCACAATGACAGGGCCAGTGAAGCTTTCTTT.

The gene calls are TRBV27 and TRBJ2-3, with D uncertain. This CDR3 has 15 residues. V was pared by 3 bases and J by 0 bases, with 10 bases between. Germline values: CDR1 MNHEY, CDR2 SMNVEV (reference sequence). CDR3 coding DNA: TGTGCCAGCAGTTTCCGAGCGTCTAGCACAGATACGCAGTATTTT. Encoded protein: CASSFRASSTDTQYF.